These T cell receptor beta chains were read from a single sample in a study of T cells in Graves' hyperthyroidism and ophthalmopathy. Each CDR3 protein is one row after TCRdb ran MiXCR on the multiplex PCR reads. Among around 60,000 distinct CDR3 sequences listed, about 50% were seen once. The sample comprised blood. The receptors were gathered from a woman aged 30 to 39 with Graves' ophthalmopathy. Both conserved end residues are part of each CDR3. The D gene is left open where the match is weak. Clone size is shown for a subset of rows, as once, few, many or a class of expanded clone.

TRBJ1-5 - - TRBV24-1 CATSSGGNQPQHF TGTGCCACCAGTTCAGGGGGCAATCAGCCCCAGCATTTT
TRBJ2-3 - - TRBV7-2 CASSLTGTNTATQYF TGTGCCAGCAGCTTGACCGGGACAAACACAGCTACGCAGTATTTT
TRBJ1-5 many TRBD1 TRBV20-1 CSASRDSYSNQPQHF TGCAGTGCTTCTCGGGACAGTTATAGCAATCAGCCCCAGCATTTT
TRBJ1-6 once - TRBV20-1 CSAIGTRQGPTYFGSPLHF TGCAGTGCTATTGGGACTAGGCAGGGACCTACCTATTTTGGTTCACCCCTCCACTTT
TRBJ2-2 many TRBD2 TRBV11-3 CASSLGQGLAAGELFF TGTGCCAGCAGCTTAGGACAGGGACTAGCGGCCGGGGAGCTGTTTTTT
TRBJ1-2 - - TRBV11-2 CASSFQRQDYGYTF TGTGCCAGCAGCTTCCAAAGACAGGACTATGGCTACACCTTC
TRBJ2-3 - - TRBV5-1 CASSLLGLITDTQYF TGCGCCAGCAGCTTGTTGGGACTCATCACAGATACGCAGTATTTT
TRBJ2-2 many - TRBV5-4 CASSLVPGELFF TGTGCCAGCAGCTTGGTGCCCGGGGAGCTGTTTTTT
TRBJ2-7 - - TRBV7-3 CASGQGVGGGEQYF TGTGCCAGCGGCCAAGGAGTAGGGGGGGGCGAGCAGTACTTC
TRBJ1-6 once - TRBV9 CASGRLADSAQGMNSPLHF TGTGCCAGCGGGCGGTTAGCTGATTCGGCTCAGGGTATGAATTCACCCCTCCACTTT
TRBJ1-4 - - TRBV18 CASSPNQSNEKLFF TGTGCCAGCTCACCAAACCAGAGTAATGAAAAACTGTTTTTT
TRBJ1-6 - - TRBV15 CATIAGQRNSPLHF TGTGCCACCATCGCGGGGCAGAGGAATTCACCCCTCCACTTT
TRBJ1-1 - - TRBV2 CASSVRGPRDTQAFF TGTGCCAGCAGTGTCCGGGGGCCGAGGGATACGCAAGCTTTCTTT
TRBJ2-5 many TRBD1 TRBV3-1 CASSRDRFQETQYF TGTGCCAGCAGCCGGGACAGGTTCCAAGAGACCCAGTACTTC
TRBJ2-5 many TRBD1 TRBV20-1 CSARSGQGDRETQYF TGCAGTGCTAGGTCCGGACAGGGAGACAGAGAGACCCAGTACTTC
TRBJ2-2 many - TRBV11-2 CASSIAGTGNTGELFF TGTGCCAGCAGCATTGCCGGGACTGGGAACACCGGGGAGCTGTTTTTT
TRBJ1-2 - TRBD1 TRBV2 CASSGTGGYGYAYTF TGTGCCAGCAGCGGGACAGGGGGCTATGGCTATGCCTACACCTTC
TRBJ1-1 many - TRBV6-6 CASIRGGNTEAFF TGTGCCAGCATCCGGGGGGGGAACACTGAAGCTTTCTTT
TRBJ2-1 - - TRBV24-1 CATSDLGDSYNEQFF TGTGCCACCAGTGATTTGGGGGACTCCTACAATGAGCAGTTCTTC
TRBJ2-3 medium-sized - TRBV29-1 CSVAGQGQADTQYF TGCAGCGTTGCAGGGCAGGGTCAGGCAGATACGCAGTATTTT
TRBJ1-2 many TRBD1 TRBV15 CATSSRRTGGLDGYTF TGTGCCACCAGTAGTAGAAGGACAGGGGGCTTAGATGGCTACACCTTC
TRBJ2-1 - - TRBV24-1 CATSGGYNEQFF TGTGCCACCAGTGGGGGGTACAATGAGCAGTTCTTC
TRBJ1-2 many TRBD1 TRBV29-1 CSVQKPGQGYGYTF TGCAGCGTCCAAAAGCCGGGACAGGGCTATGGCTACACCTTC
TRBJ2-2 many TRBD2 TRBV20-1 CSARDLPSGGTGELFF TGCAGTGCTAGAGATCTCCCTAGCGGGGGCACCGGGGAGCTGTTTTTT
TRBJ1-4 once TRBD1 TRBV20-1 CSAPGQGSEKLFF TGCAGTGCTCCGGGACAGGGTAGTGAAAAACTGTTTTTT
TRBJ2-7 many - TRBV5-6 CASSGGGAGGVIYEQYF TGTGCCAGCAGCGGGGGAGGGGCAGGGGGCGTAATCTACGAGCAGTACTTC
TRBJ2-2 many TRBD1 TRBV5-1 CASSQGQGARTGELFF TGCGCCAGCAGCCAGGGACAGGGGGCTCGGACCGGGGAGCTGTTTTTT
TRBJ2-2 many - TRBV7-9 CASSSGGTLTGELFF TGTGCCAGCAGCTCTGGGGGGACACTCACCGGGGAGCTGTTTTTT
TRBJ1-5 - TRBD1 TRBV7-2 CASSQAGTGENQPQHF TGCGCCAGCAGCCAAGCCGGGACAGGGGAGAACCAGCCCCAGCATTTT
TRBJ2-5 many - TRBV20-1 CSARRLRGSGETQYF TGCAGTGCTAGACGCCTAAGAGGGAGTGGGGAGACCCAGTACTTC
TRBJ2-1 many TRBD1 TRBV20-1 CSAREPGQGTNEQFF TGCAGTGCTAGAGAACCGGGACAGGGAACCAATGAGCAGTTCTTC
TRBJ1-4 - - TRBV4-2 CASSQDRWAREKLFF TGTGCCAGCAGCCAAGATCGATGGGCGAGGGAAAAACTGTTTTTT
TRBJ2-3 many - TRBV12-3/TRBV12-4 CASSWDQILTDTQYF TGTGCCAGCAGCTGGGACCAGATATTAACAGATACGCAGTATTTT
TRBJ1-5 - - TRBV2 CASSDWDYEHF TGTGCCAGCAGTGACTGGGACTACGAGCATTTT